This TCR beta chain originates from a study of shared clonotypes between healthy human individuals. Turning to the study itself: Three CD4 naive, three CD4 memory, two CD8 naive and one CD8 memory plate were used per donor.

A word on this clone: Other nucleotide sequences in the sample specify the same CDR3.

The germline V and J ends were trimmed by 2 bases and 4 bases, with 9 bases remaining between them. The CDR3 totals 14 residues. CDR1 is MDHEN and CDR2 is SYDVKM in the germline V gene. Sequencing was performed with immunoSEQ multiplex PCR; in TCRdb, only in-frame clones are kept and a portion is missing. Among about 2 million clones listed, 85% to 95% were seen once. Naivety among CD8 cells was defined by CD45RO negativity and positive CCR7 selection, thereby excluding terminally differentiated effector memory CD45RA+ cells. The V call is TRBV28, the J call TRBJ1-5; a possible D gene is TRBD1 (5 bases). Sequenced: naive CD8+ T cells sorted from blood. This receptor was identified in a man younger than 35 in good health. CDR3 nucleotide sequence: TGTGCCAGCAGTTTAAGAGGGGTTAATCAGCCCCAGCATTTT. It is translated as CASSLRGVNQPQHF. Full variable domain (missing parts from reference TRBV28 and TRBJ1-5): DVKVTQSSRYLVKRTGEKVFLECVQDMDHENMFWYRQDPGLGLRLIYFSYDVKMKEKGDIPEGYSVSREKKERFSLILESASTNQTSMYLCASSLRGVNQPQHFGDGTRLSIL.